The next 8 T cell receptor beta chains were all read from a single sample in a study of blood T cell repertoires in COVID-19. Profiling relied on immunoSEQ multiplex PCR, and the TCRdb table lists in-frame clones only, not all of them. The sample gives about 300,000 clones, about 82% of which show up once; under 2% is in the top ten. Material for sequencing was peripheral blood. The source is a woman aged 45-60 years with acute or convalescent COVID-19.

The chain has TRBV27 and TRBJ2-7; unclear D gene. Trimming stripped 3 bases from V and 6 bases from J, with 12 bases between. This CDR3 has 13 residues. Germline V CDR1 and CDR2: MNHEY, SMNVEV (reference sequence). The CDR3 DNA is TGTGCCAGCAGTTTTGCACCATACACCGAGCAGTACTTC. It yields the protein CASSFAPYTEQYF.

The rearrangement links TRBV28 to TRBJ1-2; TRBD1 agrees at 7 bases. The CDR3 spans 14 residues. Germline V gene sequence: CDR1 MDHEN, CDR2 SYDVKM. Unmatched junction bases numbered 8, after V lost 6 bases and J lost 4 bases. The CDR3 sequence is CASRSTGSGYGYTF. The CDR3 DNA sequence: TGTGCCAGCAGATCGACAGGGTCTGGCTATGGCTACACCTTC.

V is TRBV29-1 and J is TRBJ2-7; 8 bases match TRBD2. Unmatched junction bases numbered 14, after V lost 6 bases and J lost 4 bases. This CDR3 region has 15 residues. Germline CDR1 is SQVTM and CDR2 is ANQGSEA. For the CDR3, the DNA is TGCAGCGTCAAACCGGGGGGGGAAAAGGGATACGAGCAGTACTTC. Translated: CSVKPGGEKGYEQYF.

This rearrangement joins TRBV7-2 to TRBJ1-1; D is unresolved. With 2 bases removed from V and 1 base from J, the gap between germline ends came to 8 bases. This CDR3 spans 14 amino acids. The germline CDR1 and CDR2 sequences are SGHTA and FQGNSA. The CDR3 region has the DNA TGTGCCAGCAGCTTAATGCCGGGGAACACTGAAGCTTTCTTT. This codes for CASSLMPGNTEAFF.

The count of this clone is one. V usage is TRBV7-9 and J usage is TRBJ2-5, with 8 bases fitting TRBD1. J was trimmed by 8 bases and V by 4 bases; bases with no gene match: 9. This CDR3 comprises 14 residues. CDR1 and CDR2 from the germline V gene are SEHNR and FQNEAQ (reference sequence). CDR3 sequence (DNA): TGTGCCAGCAGCTCCCAGGGGGCCGGATTCACCCAGTACTTC. As protein: CASSSQGAGFTQYF.

This CDR3 reads CASSSTLAEHYNEQFF. The CDR3 DNA follows: TGTGCCAGCAGCTCGACCCTAGCGGAGCACTACAATGAGCAGTTCTTC. V usage is TRBV7-3 and J usage is TRBJ2-1; 7 bases are a match to TRBD2. Germline V gene lookup returns CDR1 SGHTA and CDR2 FQGTGA. The CDR3 length is 16 residues. After removal of 4 bases from V and 3 bases from J, the junction contained 9 bases not matched to a gene.

The rearrangement links TRBV9 to TRBJ2-3; D possibly corresponds to TRBD2 (6 bases). Germline V gene lookup returns CDR1 SGDLS and CDR2 YYNGEE. This CDR3 has 13 residues. V was trimmed by 2 bases and J by 3 bases, leaving 7 bases between them. The CDR3 DNA reads TGTGCCAGCAGCGTCCTAGCGACAGATACGCAGTATTTT. Encoded protein: CASSVLATDTQYF.

This sequence joins TRBV5-4 and TRBJ2-7; D unresolved. This CDR3 contains 13 residues. CDR1 and CDR2 from the germline V gene are SGHNT and YYREEE (reference sequence). With 4 bases removed from V and 2 bases from J, the gap between germline ends came to 10 bases. CDR3 sequence (DNA): TGTGCCAGCAGCGTGACACGAACCTACGAGCAGTACTTC. Its protein product is CASSVTRTYEQYF.